A selection of T cell receptor beta chains follows, all from one sample in a study of T cell responses to AZD1222 COVID-19 vaccine. TCRdb's table, derived via immunoSEQ multiplex PCR, lists solely in-frame clones and lacks some. There are 120,000 to 150,000 clones in the sample; 70% to 90% occur only once, and 5.4% lies in the top ten. The source material was peripheral blood, sampled 28 days after the second dose of the MenACWY control vaccine. These TCRs come from an adult who received the MenACWY meningococcal vaccine as a control. Each CDR3 is given with its conserved first and last residue. A D gene is named only where the DNA matches it firmly. Size tells how often a clone was seen (once, few, many) or the class of an expanded clone, and some rows leave it out.

j_call | clone_size | v_call | cdr3_length | d_call | cdr3_nt | cdr3_aa
TRBJ1-4 | - | TRBV6-1 | 16 | - | TGTGCCAGCAGTGTAAACTGGGGGGCAACTAATGAAAAACTGTTTTTT | CASSVNWGATNEKLFF
TRBJ1-2 | - | TRBV6-5 | 13 | TRBD1 | TGTGCCAGCAGCAGGGGGGAAGGAGGTGGCTACACCTTC | CASSRGEGGGYTF
TRBJ1-5 | - | TRBV24-1 | 15 | TRBD1 | TGTGCCACCAGTGATTCGGGACAGGGCCATCAGCCCCAGCATTTT | CATSDSGQGHQPQHF
TRBJ1-1 | - | TRBV2 | 10 | - | TGTGCCAGCAGGGGGAAGTCGGCTTTCTTT | CASRGKSAFF
TRBJ1-6 | - | TRBV7-9 | 14 | - | TGTGCCAGCAGCCAGGGACATCTAAATTCACCCCTCCACTTT | CASSQGHLNSPLHF
TRBJ1-4 | - | TRBV6-5 | 12 | - | TGTGCCAGCAGTTACCAGAACCCAAAACTGTTTTTT | CASSYQNPKLFF
TRBJ1-2 | once | TRBV18 | 14 | - | TGTGCCAGCTCACCCACCGGGACACCTCATGGCTACACCTTC | CASSPTGTPHGYTF
TRBJ2-7 | - | TRBV4-2 | 11 | - | TGTGCCAGCAGCCATGAATACGAGCAGTACTTC | CASSHEYEQYF
TRBJ1-1 | - | TRBV7-3 | 13 | - | TGTGCCAGCAGCTTACAGAGGAACACTGAAGCTTTCTTT | CASSLQRNTEAFF
TRBJ1-5 | - | TRBV6-2/TRBV6-3 | 17 | - | TGTGCCAGCAGTTTTTCCGCCGGACCGGCTAGCAATCAGCCCCAGCATTTT | CASSFSAGPASNQPQHF
TRBJ2-5 | - | TRBV11-2 | 13 | - | TGTGCCAGCAGCCCGAGGGTCCAAGAGACCCAGTACTTC | CASSPRVQETQYF
TRBJ1-1 | - | TRBV11-3 | 12 | - | TGTGCCAGCAGCCCCTTCGGCACTGAAGCTTTCTTT | CASSPFGTEAFF
TRBJ2-7 | - | TRBV6-5 | 14 | - | TGTGCCAGCAGATCACCCCGGGGGACCTACGAGCAGTACTTC | CASRSPRGTYEQYF
TRBJ1-1 | - | TRBV6-5 | 15 | TRBD1 | TGTGCCAGCACCACCGGACAGGGGGCGGGTACTGAAGCTTTCTTT | CASTTGQGAGTEAFF
TRBJ2-7 | - | TRBV6-5 | 15 | TRBD1 | TGTGCCAGCAGCCAGCGACAGGGGTCTATGTACGAGCAGTACTTC | CASSQRQGSMYEQYF
TRBJ2-7 | - | TRBV28 | 14 | TRBD1 | TGTGCCAGCAGCTCCGGGACAGGGTCCTACGAGCAGTACTTC | CASSSGTGSYEQYF
TRBJ1-2 | - | TRBV5-6 | 15 | TRBD1 | TGTGCCAGCAGCTCCTGGGACAGGGGGCGAACTGGCTACACCTTC | CASSSWDRGRTGYTF
TRBJ2-3 | - | TRBV7-3 | 14 | TRBD2 | TGTGCCAGCAGCTTGCGGGGGGGCCCAGATACGCAGTATTTT | CASSLRGGPDTQYF
TRBJ2-1 | - | TRBV29-1 | 14 | TRBD2 | TGCAGCGTTGGATCTAGCGGGAGCTACAATGAGCAGTTCTTC | CSVGSSGSYNEQFF
TRBJ2-5 | - | TRBV9 | 14 | - | TGTGCCAGCAGCACCCGGGACACCCGGGAGACCCAGTACTTC | CASSTRDTRETQYF
TRBJ1-4 | - | TRBV7-9 | 15 | - | TGTGCCAGCAGCTTAGCAGTACCCGCCTTTGAAAGACTGTTTTTT | CASSLAVPAFERLFF
TRBJ1-1 | - | TRBV25-1 | 11 | - | TGTGCCAGCAGTCTTGGCACTGAAGCTTTCTTT | CASSLGTEAFF
TRBJ1-5 | once | TRBV15 | 12 | - | TGTGCCACCAGCAGGGGGAATCAGCCCCAGCATTTT | CATSRGNQPQHF
TRBJ2-3 | - | TRBV5-6 | 15 | - | TGTGCCAGCAGCTCCTGGACCCCTAGCACAGATACGCAGTATTTT | CASSSWTPSTDTQYF
TRBJ2-5 | - | TRBV2 | 13 | - | TGTGCCAGCAGTGTTGACATCAGGGAGACCCAGTACTTC | CASSVDIRETQYF
TRBJ1-1 | - | TRBV10-3 | 14 | - | TGTGCCATCAGTCCCGGTCCGGGGAACACTGAAGCTTTCTTT | CAISPGPGNTEAFF
TRBJ1-1 | - | TRBV28 | 15 | - | TGTGCCAGCAGTTCCGTCCGGGCCTCGCCGCTTGAAGCTTTCTTT | CASSSVRASPLEAFF
TRBJ1-1 | once | TRBV7-9 | 14 | - | TGTGCCAGCAGCCCCCAACAGGAATCCACTGAAGCTTTCTTT | CASSPQQESTEAFF
TRBJ2-3 | - | TRBV7-9 | 15 | TRBD2 | TGTGCCAGCAGCCCGAGGCTAGCGGGAGAAGATACGCAGTATTTT | CASSPRLAGEDTQYF
TRBJ1-4 | - | TRBV2 | 15 | TRBD1 | TGTGCCAGCAGTGAAAGGGCAGGGGGCATTCAAAAACTGTTTTTT | CASSERAGGIQKLFF
TRBJ1-4 | once | TRBV15 | 13 | - | TGTGCCACCAGCATACGACAGGCTGAAAAACTGTTTTTT | CATSIRQAEKLFF
TRBJ2-7 | - | TRBV6-6 | 14 | - | TGTGCCAGCAGTAAATCCGGGCGATCCTACGAGCAGTACTTC | CASSKSGRSYEQYF
TRBJ1-6 | once | TRBV4-3 | 17 | - | TGCGCCAGCAGCCAAGAGCCGGGCAGGGGAGGGAATTCACCCCTCCACTTT | CASSQEPGRGGNSPLHF
TRBJ2-3 | once | TRBV5-1 | 16 | TRBD1 | TGCGCCAGCAGCTCCCAAGGACAGGGACCCACAGATACGCAGTATTTT | CASSSQGQGPTDTQYF
TRBJ1-1 | once | TRBV29-1 | 12 | TRBD1 | TGCAGCATCAGACAGGGCTACACTGAAGCTTTCTTT | CSIRQGYTEAFF
TRBJ1-2 | - | TRBV6-5 | 15 | TRBD1 | TGTGCCAGCACCCCGACAGGGGGCGGAAACTATGGCTACACCTTC | CASTPTGGGNYGYTF
TRBJ1-4 | - | TRBV15 | 16 | - | TGTGCCACCAGCAGAGATCCCGGGGGGCTCGGTGAAAAACTGTTTTTT | CATSRDPGGLGEKLFF
TRBJ1-6 | - | TRBV5-6 | 13 | - | TGTGCCAGCAGGGTAATGGATAATTCACCCCTCCACTTT | CASRVMDNSPLHF
TRBJ1-1 | - | TRBV18 | 16 | - | TGTGCCAGCTCCCTTGCCAGTTGGGTTGAGGACACTGAAGCTTTCTTT | CASSLASWVEDTEAFF
TRBJ1-1 | - | TRBV19 | 12 | - | TGTGCCAGTAGTATACGGCAGACCGAAGCTTTCTTT | CASSIRQTEAFF
TRBJ2-7 | - | TRBV30 | 16 | - | TGTGCCTGGAGTGACCCGCGGGGACCCCGCGCCTACGAGCAGTACTTC | CAWSDPRGPRAYEQYF
TRBJ2-5 | - | TRBV6-6 | 14 | TRBD2 | TGTGCCAGCAGTTACAGGACTAGCGGGGAGACCCAGTACTTC | CASSYRTSGETQYF
TRBJ1-2 | once | TRBV4-2 | 16 | TRBD1 | TGTGCCAGCAGCCAGATGGGGACAGGAACCGGAGTTGGCTACACCTTC | CASSQMGTGTGVGYTF
TRBJ2-6 | - | TRBV14 | 17 | - | TGTGCCAGCAGCCAGGCCAAAAGAAGCTCTGGGGCCAACGTCCTGACTTTC | CASSQAKRSSGANVLTF
TRBJ1-1 | once | TRBV28 | 13 | - | TGTGCCAGCAGTCCCCGGGGTTACACTGAAGCTTTCTTT | CASSPRGYTEAFF
TRBJ1-3 | - | TRBV2 | 13 | TRBD1 | TGTGCCAGCAGGGGACAGGGAGGGAACACCATATATTTT | CASRGQGGNTIYF
TRBJ2-4 | - | TRBV7-2 | 14 | - | TGTGCCAGCAGCTTAGTACGGACAGAAAACATTCAGTACTTC | CASSLVRTENIQYF
TRBJ1-3 | - | TRBV19 | 17 | TRBD1 | TGTGCCAGTAGTATAGGACAGGGGGCACTCTCTGGAAACACCATATATTTT | CASSIGQGALSGNTIYF
TRBJ1-2 | - | TRBV7-3 | 13 | - | TGTGCCAGCAGGAACGACAGAATCTATGGCTACACCTTC | CASRNDRIYGYTF
TRBJ1-2 | - | TRBV5-4 | 14 | - | TGTGCCAGCAGCTTGGACCTAGCTAACTATGGCTACACCTTC | CASSLDLANYGYTF
TRBJ1-1 | few | TRBV30 | 10 | - | TGTGCCTGGAGTGGACAGAAAGCTTTCTTT | CAWSGQKAFF
TRBJ1-2 | - | TRBV7-2 | 15 | - | TGTGCCAGCAGCTTAGTCTCTCAGATCTCCGTTGGCTACACCTTC | CASSLVSQISVGYTF